This passage covers 28 T cell receptor beta chains from one sample sequenced in a study of T-cell reconstitution after alpha-beta-depleted transplantation in children. During its preparation, the TCRbeta library received unique molecular identifiers. TCRdb passed the PCR reads through MiXCR, listing each CDR3 protein once. The data hold about 540,000 distinct CDR3 sequences, with over 25% observed a single time. This sample comprised PBMCs, obtained before TCRalphabeta/CD19-depleted stem cell transplant. The receptor source for this set is a boy in the first two years of life with Wiskott-Aldrich syndrome, due to receive a stem cell transplant.

This clonotype has only a few counts. The rearrangement joins TRBV20-1 to TRBJ2-3; 7 bases line up with TRBD2. Trimming took 5 bases from V and 2 from J; bases not matched to a gene: 4. There are 13 residues in the CDR3. Germline CDR1 is DFQATT and CDR2 is SNEGSKA (reference sequence). Here the CDR3 reads CSARAGATDTQYF. The CDR3 DNA follows: TGCAGTGCTCGGGCGGGAGCCACAGATACGCAGTATTTT.

This clonotype was seen a handful of times. The CDR3 DNA reads as TGTGCCACCAGCACAGACAGTTCGTCCTACGAGCAGTACTTC. It yields the protein CATSTDSSSYEQYF. This sequence joins TRBV15 and TRBJ2-7, with D perhaps TRBD1 (5 bases). The CDR3 consists of 14 residues. CDR1 and CDR2 from the germline V gene are LNHNV and YYDKDF (reference sequence). Between the trimmed V and J ends, which lost 4 bases and 1 base, there was a span of 11 bases. The variable domain in full, completed from reference TRBV15 and TRBJ2-7, reads DAMVIQNPRYQVTQFGKPVTLSCSQTLNHNVMYWYQQKSSQAPKLLFHYYDKDFNNEADTPDNFQSRRPNTSFCFLDIRSPGLGDTAMYLCATSTDSSSYEQYFGPGTRLTVT.

This clonotype came up a few times. The V gene is TRBV12-3 or TRBV12-4, the J gene TRBJ2-1; perhaps TRBD2 as D (6 bases). The CDR3 has 14 amino acids. With 6 bases removed from V and 9 bases from J, the gap between germline ends came to 18 bases. CDR3 nucleotide sequence: TGTGCCAGCAGCCGACTAGACGCGGCGGGTGAGCAGTTCTTC. Its protein product is CASSRLDAAGEQFF.

This clonotype was observed a few times. V gene TRBV11-2 combines with J gene TRBJ2-2, with TRBD2 matching 8 bases. Germline trimming cut 6 bases from V and 6 bases from J; bases unmatched to any gene: 18. This CDR3 is built from 18 residues. The germline CDR1 and CDR2 sequences are SGHAT and FQNNGV. The CDR3 spells CASSPPGYGRVKAGELFF. The CDR3 DNA is TGTGCCAGCAGTCCCCCTGGGTACGGGAGGGTCAAGGCCGGGGAGCTGTTTTTT.

The genes are TRBV7-6 and TRBJ2-1; D perhaps matches TRBD1 (6 bases). The CDR3 spans 14 residues. CDR1 SGHVS and CDR2 FNYEAQ come from the germline V gene. V was trimmed by 5 bases and J by 8 bases, leaving 16 bases between them. This chain's CDR3 is CASSGLDSFDEQFF. Written as DNA, the CDR3 is TGTGCCAGCAGCGGGTTGGACAGTTTTGATGAGCAGTTCTTC.

The chain combines TRBV6-1 with TRBJ1-4; 7 nucleotides align to TRBD1. J lost 7 bases, V lost 4 bases, and 9 bases had no gene match. The CDR3 is 15 residues long. The germline gives CDR1 MNHNS, CDR2 SASEGT. In DNA, the CDR3 is TGTGCCAGCAGTGTCAACAGGGGTATAGGTGAAAAACTGTTTTTT. Amino acid sequence: CASSVNRGIGEKLFF.

This clonotype came up a few times. The CDR3: CASSPRDSGSVKQYF. The CDR3 DNA reads TGCGCCAGCAGCCCCCGTGATAGCGGGAGTGTTAAGCAGTACTTC. The J gene is TRBJ2-7, the V gene TRBV5-1, with 9 bases matching TRBD2. The CDR3 covers 15 residues. Germline CDR1 is SGHRS and CDR2 is YFSETQ. Germline trimming cut 4 bases from V and 8 bases from J; bases unmatched to any gene: 13.

The chain couples TRBV27 to TRBJ1-5; D might be TRBD1 (5 bases). V gave up 0 bases and J gave up 5 bases, with 11 bases separating them. This CDR3 has 15 amino acids. Germline V gene sequence: CDR1 MNHEY, CDR2 SMNVEV (reference sequence). The chain's CDR3 is CASSLSGWGDQPQHF. Here the CDR3 DNA reads TGTGCCAGCAGTTTATCAGGCTGGGGGGATCAGCCCCAGCATTTT.

This clonotype appeared a single time. This rearrangement joins TRBV7-7 to TRBJ2-1, with D possibly matching TRBD2 (6 bases). The V gene lost 3 bases and the J gene lost 8 bases, with 14 bases spanning the gap. The CDR3 totals 14 residues. The V gene's germline CDR1 is SSHAT and CDR2 FNYEAQ (reference sequence). In nucleotides, the CDR3 is TGTGCCAGCAGCTTGTGGGACTCAGGCGATGAGCAGTTCTTC. As protein: CASSLWDSGDEQFF. The whole variable domain, filled in from reference TRBV7-7 and TRBJ2-1, reads GAGVSQSPRYKVTKRGQDVTLRCDPISSHATLYWYQQALGQGPEFLTYFNYEAQPDKSGLPSDRFSAERPEGSISTLTIQRTEQRDSAMYRCASSLWDSGDEQFFGPGTRLTVL.

V usage is TRBV27 and J usage is TRBJ1-3; D is possibly TRBD1 (6 bases). V dropped 6 bases and J dropped 3 bases, with 15 bases sitting between them. Germline V gene lookup returns CDR1 MNHEY and CDR2 SMNVEV (reference sequence). The CDR3 is made up of 15 amino acids. CDR3 nucleotide sequence: TGTGCCAGCAGCAGGGACATAGGTTTTGGAAACACCATATATTTT. Encoded protein: CASSRDIGFGNTIYF.

This clonotype was observed a handful of times. The rearrangement links TRBV5-4 to TRBJ2-5; 16 bases are a match to TRBD2. The germline gives CDR1 SGHNT, CDR2 YYREEE (reference sequence). The CDR3 sequence is 17 residues long. Losses at the gene ends were 5 bases for V and 6 bases for J; bases not matched to a gene: 10. The CDR3 region is CASSSPGLAGGPQTQYF. CDR3 nucleotide sequence: TGTGCCAGCAGTTCGCCGGGACTAGCGGGAGGGCCGCAGACCCAGTACTTC.

The V gene is TRBV27, the J gene TRBJ2-1, with TRBD2 matching over 9 bases. The germline CDR1 and CDR2 sequences are MNHEY and SMNVEV (reference sequence). Trimming took 5 bases from V and 6 from J; bases not matched to a gene: 8. The CDR3 spans 15 residues. The CDR3 DNA reads TGTGCCAGCAGTCTCCCAGCGGGAGGCCGCAATGAGCAGTTCTTC. Its protein product is CASSLPAGGRNEQFF.

The V and J genes are TRBV20-1 and TRBJ2-3; D might be TRBD2 (5 bases). Germline CDR1 and CDR2: DFQATT and SNEGSKA (reference sequence). CDR3 size: 13 residues. V was shortened by 2 bases and J by 2 bases, with 8 bases between the two germline ends. The CDR3 bases are TGCAGTGCTAGACAGGAGGACACAGATACGCAGTATTTT. Translation: CSARQEDTDTQYF.

The chain uses TRBV29-1 and TRBJ1-4; D perhaps matches TRBD1 (5 bases). Trimming took off 2 bases at V and 8 bases at J, with 12 bases between the two ends. Looked up from germline, CDR1 is SQVTM and CDR2 is ANQGSEA. The CDR3 length is 13 residues. The CDR3 DNA sequence: TGCAGCGTTGAATCGGGGACTGGCGAAAAACTGTTTTTT. This gives the protein CSVESGTGEKLFF.

The CDR3 nucleotides are TGCGCCAGCAGCCTCCTACTTGGGGTAACCCAGTACTTC. This encodes CASSLLLGVTQYF. The gene calls are TRBV5-1 and TRBJ2-5; D not resolved. The V gene lost 4 bases and the J gene lost 8 bases, with 15 bases spanning the gap. This CDR3 has 13 amino acids. Germline V CDR1 and CDR2: SGHRS, YFSETQ.

This clonotype came up a few times. J is TRBJ2-2 and V is TRBV19; 9 bases fit TRBD2. The V segment lost 5 bases and the J segment 7 bases; nucleotides outside the gene matches: 11. The germline gives CDR1 LNHDA, CDR2 SQIVND (reference sequence). The CDR3 is made up of 16 amino acids. CDR3 sequence (DNA): TGTGCCAGTAGTGTATACGTAGCGGGAGTCGGCGGGGAGCTGTTTTTT. This encodes CASSVYVAGVGGELFF.

The V gene is TRBV15, the J gene TRBJ2-1; 7 nucleotides agree with TRBD2. Looked up from germline, CDR1 is LNHNV and CDR2 is YYDKDF (reference sequence). V trimming: 4 bases; J trimming: 7 bases; junction bases outside the gene matches: 4. This CDR3 comprises 13 residues. CDR3 sequence reads: CATSKRDGNEQFF. CDR3 in DNA: TGTGCCACCAGCAAGCGGGATGGGAATGAGCAGTTCTTC. The whole variable domain, remainder taken from reference TRBV15 and TRBJ2-1, is DAMVIQNPRYQVTQFGKPVTLSCSQTLNHNVMYWYQQKSSQAPKLLFHYYDKDFNNEADTPDNFQSRRPNTSFCFLDIRSPGLGDTAMYLCATSKRDGNEQFFGPGTRLTVL.

The J gene is TRBJ2-1, the V gene TRBV12-3 or TRBV12-4; D possibly uses TRBD1 or TRBD2 (5 bases each). Trimming stripped 5 bases from V and 4 bases from J, with 18 bases between. There are 16 residues in the CDR3. CDR3 DNA sequence: TGTGCCAGCAGTCCGGGGACCGCCCTTGCTTACAATGAGCAGTTCTTC. Its protein is CASSPGTALAYNEQFF.

There are a few counts of this clonotype. This chain links TRBV10-3 with TRBJ2-1, with D unclear. This CDR3 is 13 amino acids long. Germline V lookup: CDR1 ENHRY, CDR2 SYGVKD. The V and J ends lost 2 bases and 6 bases respectively, with 8 bases between them. In nucleotides, the CDR3 is TGTGCCATCAGTGAGCCGGGTCCCAATGAGCAGTTCTTC. Its protein is CAISEPGPNEQFF.

The rearrangement uses TRBV29-1 and TRBJ2-1; D ambiguous. The CDR3 spans 10 residues. The germline V and J ends were trimmed by 2 bases and 15 bases, with 11 bases remaining between them. CDR1 and CDR2 from the germline V gene are SQVTM and ANQGSEA. The CDR3, as DNA: TGCAGCGTTGAACAAGCGATTGGGTTCTTC. Translating it yields CSVEQAIGFF.

The chain recombines TRBV7-1 with TRBJ2-3; maybe TRBD2 (5 bases). TRBV7-1 is designated an ORF whose function remains uncertain. The CDR3 runs to 15 residues. The germline V and J ends were trimmed by 3 bases and 2 bases, with 12 bases remaining between them. CDR3 loop: CASSSRLTITDTQYF. DNA for the CDR3: TGTGCCAGCAGCTCCAGACTGACTATCACAGATACGCAGTATTTT.

The CDR3 region is CASSFTGGSNEKLFF. CDR3 in DNA: TGTGCCAGCAGCTTTACAGGGGGATCTAATGAAAAACTGTTTTTT. The chain combines TRBV11-2 with TRBJ1-4; TRBD1 matches at 8 bases. Germline CDR1 reads SGHAT; CDR2 reads FQNNGV. The CDR3 sequence is 15 residues long. The V segment lost 3 bases and the J segment 3 bases; nucleotides outside the gene matches: 3. The full variable domain, in which reference TRBV11-2 and TRBJ1-4 provide the parts outside the CDR3, is EAGVAQSPRYKIIEKRQSVAFWCNPISGHATLYWYQQILGQGPKLLIQFQNNGVVDDSQLPKDRFSAERLKGVDSTLKIQPAKLEDSAVYLCASSFTGGSNEKLFFGSGTQLSVL.

The chain couples TRBV20-1 to TRBJ2-4; D remains unclear. Deletions cut 0 bases from V and 0 bases from J, with 12 bases between. The CDR3 is made up of 16 amino acids. The germline CDR1 and CDR2 sequences are DFQATT and SNEGSKA (reference sequence). In nucleotides, the CDR3 is TGCAGTGCTAGAGATGTCAGGAAACTAGCCAAAAACATTCAGTACTTC. This translates into CSARDVRKLAKNIQYF.

J is TRBJ1-3 and V is TRBV4-2, with D hard to call. Trimming removed 4 bases from V and 2 bases from J, with 21 bases in between. Germline CDR1 LGHNA, CDR2 YNFKEQ. The CDR3 extends over 18 amino acids. The CDR3 sequence is CASSPRTEGVRPGNTIYF. DNA of the CDR3: TGTGCCAGCAGCCCGCGGACGGAGGGAGTTCGACCTGGAAACACCATATATTTT.

This clonotype was observed a few times. The gene calls are TRBV21-1 and TRBJ2-5; the table's TRBD1 call for D was not verified on the DNA. TRBV21-1 is listed as a pseudogene. The CDR3 contains 19 residues. The CDR3 region has the DNA TGTGCCAGCAGCAAACTGGGTCGAGACAGACATGCCGCGCAAGAGACCCAGTACTTC. It yields the protein CASSKLGRDRHAAQETQYF.

The chain carries TRBV10-1 and TRBJ2-7; D is possibly TRBD2 (6 bases). The CDR3 contains 15 residues. The germline gives CDR1 WNHNN, CDR2 SYGVQD (reference sequence). Trimming left V 0 bases short and J 2 bases short, with 11 bases between. The CDR3 DNA is TGCGCCAGCAGTGAGTCGCCGGGAGTACCCTACGAGCAGTACTTC. This codes for CASSESPGVPYEQYF.

The chain has TRBV7-8 and TRBJ1-5, with TRBD1 as a possible D gene (5 bases). Germline V CDR1 and CDR2: SGHVS, FQNEAQ. V lost 2 bases and J 1 base, leaving 12 bases between the germline ends. This CDR3 has 16 residues. CDR3 nucleotide sequence: TGTGCCAGCAGCTTACTTTTCCGGGGGAGCAATCAGCCCCAGCATTTT. It is translated as CASSLLFRGSNQPQHF.

This clonotype was recorded at least ten times. The J gene is TRBJ1-5, the V gene TRBV10-3; 7 nucleotides agree with TRBD1. V was clipped by 1 base and J by 1 base; unmatched bases: 7. This CDR3 has 17 amino acids. Germline CDR1 ENHRY, CDR2 SYGVKD. The DNA of the CDR3 is TGTGCCATCAGTGAGTTGCCGACAGGGCGAAGCAATCAGCCCCAGCATTTT. Translated, it gives CAISELPTGRSNQPQHF.